The 25 T cell receptor beta chains below come from one sample, sequenced in a study of Ad26.COV2.S vaccination and SARS-CoV-2 variants (dated by TCRdb to about 2021). Libraries were prepared through the immunoSEQ multiplex PCR assay. TCRdb took over this immuneACCESS table, retaining in-frame rearrangements with V and J assigned. Such tables are incomplete; in checked studies, under half of the missing clones stem from an unresolved V gene, and the remainder is unexplained. The sample profile shows about 350,000 clones; more than 85% of them were found once. Clones ranked in the top ten supply around 5% of the sample. Sample treatment or condition, as interpreted from the label and publication: roughly 18 received Ad26.COV2.S at low or high dose, single or two shots; about 5 received placebo; per-sample allocation not given. Repertoires of vaccine and placebo recipients were sequenced from samples collected on day 63 after the first injection.

The sample consisted of peripheral blood, taken in a trial of Ad26.COV2.S vaccine versus placebo. The receptors stem from a person aged 18 to 59 who received the Ad26.COV2.S COVID-19 vaccine or a placebo.

The rearrangement joins TRBV5-6 to TRBJ1-1, with D hard to call. The CDR3 length is 14 residues. CDR1 and CDR2 (germline): SGHDT, YYEEEE. V gave up 4 bases and J gave up 1 base, with 11 bases separating them. The CDR3 sequence is CASSRLTPNTEAFF. The CDR3 nucleotides are TGTGCCAGCAGCCGGTTAACCCCGAACACTGAAGCTTTCTTT. The whole variable domain, filled in from reference TRBV5-6 and TRBJ1-1, reads DAGVTQSPTHLIKTRGQQVTLRCSPKSGHDTVSWYQQALGQGPQFIFQYYEEEERQRGNFPDRFSGHQFPNYSSELNVNALLLGDSALYLCASSRLTPNTEAFFGQGTRLTVV.

The rearrangement links TRBV12-3 or TRBV12-4 to TRBJ2-1, with D unclear. V was pared by 5 bases and J by 3 bases, with 5 bases between. This CDR3 comprises 12 residues. CDR3 sequence: CASSVVYNEQFF. The DNA for the CDR3 is TGTGCCAGCAGTGTCGTCTACAATGAGCAGTTCTTC.

The rearrangement uses TRBV7-3 and TRBJ2-6; D may correspond to TRBD1 or TRBD2 (5 bases each). Germline CDR1 reads SGHTA; CDR2 reads FQGTGA. V lost 5 bases and J lost 0, with 14 bases in between. This CDR3 region has 17 residues. Here the CDR3 DNA reads TGTGCCAGCAGCAGTCGGGACGGAAACTCTGGGGCCAACGTCCTGACTTTC. Its protein is CASSSRDGNSGANVLTF.

This clone was picked up one time. V gene TRBV10-3 combines with J gene TRBJ2-7, with a possible D match to TRBD2 (6 bases). Germline lookup yields CDR1 ENHRY and CDR2 SYGVKD. The CDR3 loop spans 16 amino acids. Trimming cost V 0 bases and J 0 bases, with 12 bases left between them. The CDR3 DNA follows: TGTGCCATCAGTGAGTCAGGAGGGACCCTCTCCTACGAGCAGTACTTC. Amino acid sequence: CAISESGGTLSYEQYF.

The chain joins TRBV12-3 or TRBV12-4 to TRBJ2-4; possible D gene TRBD1, 5 bases. Trimming removed 6 bases from V and 8 bases from J, with 14 bases in between. The CDR3 consists of 13 residues. CDR3 nucleotides: TGTGCCAGCAGACAGACAGTTTCAGACATTCAGTACTTC. Translating gives CASRQTVSDIQYF.

CDR3 DNA: TGTGCCAGCAGTGATGAAGGACAGAACAACTATGGCTACACCTTC. It codes for CASSDEGQNNYGYTF. The rearrangement joins TRBV25-1 to TRBJ1-2; tentatively, D is TRBD1 (6 bases). Trimming removed 3 bases from V and 2 bases from J, with 13 bases in between. The CDR3 consists of 15 residues. The germline V gene encodes CDR1 MGHDK and CDR2 SYGVNS.

This clone appeared a single time. The chain has TRBV5-6 and TRBJ1-2; D possibly corresponds to TRBD1 (5 bases). Germline assignment: CDR1 SGHDT and CDR2 YYEEEE. The CDR3 extends over 16 amino acids. With 0 bases removed from V and 5 bases from J, the gap between germline ends came to 17 bases. CDR3 DNA sequence: TGTGCCAGCAGCTTGGATTTTATTAGGGGAAGATATGGCTACACCTTC. This translates into CASSLDFIRGRYGYTF.

The chain is built from TRBV11-2 and TRBJ2-2; D unclear. From germline, CDR1 is SGHAT and CDR2 FQNNGV. This CDR3 spans 13 amino acids. V shed 6 bases and J shed 0 bases, with 5 bases lying between them. CDR3 residues: CASRQANTGELFF. The CDR3 region has the DNA TGTGCCAGCAGACAAGCGAACACCGGGGAGCTGTTTTTT.

The chain uses TRBV5-8 and TRBJ1-1, with TRBD1 matching over 7 bases. V lost 4 bases to trimming and J lost 4 bases; unmatched junction nucleotides: 7. Germline CDR1 SGHTS, CDR2 YDEGEE. The CDR3 is 14 residues long. CDR3 sequence: CASSHRGRGTEAFF. In nucleotides, the CDR3 is TGTGCCAGCAGCCACAGGGGTAGGGGCACTGAAGCTTTCTTT. Full variable domain (remainder filled in from reference TRBV5-8 and TRBJ1-1): EAGVTQSPTHLIKTRGQQATLRCSPISGHTSVYWYQQALGLGLQFLLWYDEGEERNRGNFPPRFSGRQFPNYSSELNVNALELEDSALYLCASSHRGRGTEAFFGQGTRLTVV.

The chain couples TRBV19 to TRBJ2-1, with a tentative D call TRBD2 (5 bases). In germline, CDR1 is LNHDA, CDR2 SQIVND (reference sequence). The CDR3 has 15 residues. V was trimmed by 3 bases and J by 4 bases, leaving 13 bases between them. The CDR3 protein is CASSIRAGYYNEQFF. The CDR3 nucleotides are TGTGCCAGTAGTATCCGGGCGGGCTATTACAATGAGCAGTTCTTC.

The chain employs TRBV7-2 and TRBJ1-1; D is unresolved. Germline V CDR1 and CDR2: SGHTA, FQGNSA. The V end was cut by 5 bases, the J end by 0 bases, with 7 bases between. The CDR3 contains 13 residues. The CDR3 sequence is CASSPSLNTEAFF. The CDR3 DNA follows: TGTGCCAGCAGCCCTTCCCTGAACACTGAAGCTTTCTTT.

The chain carries TRBV25-1 and TRBJ2-5; 7 bases map to TRBD2. This CDR3 spans 15 amino acids. After removal of 5 bases from V and 2 bases from J, the junction contained 8 bases not matched to a gene. Germline V gene data show CDR1 as MGHDK and CDR2 as SYGVNS. The CDR3 DNA is TGTGCCAGCAGTCCCTCCTGGGGGGGACAAGAGACCCAGTACTTC. Its translation: CASSPSWGGQETQYF.

V is TRBV5-5 and J is TRBJ2-7; no reliable D call. The CDR3 has 16 residues. The germline V gene encodes CDR1 SGHKS and CDR2 YYEKEE (reference sequence). V lost 1 base, J lost 2 bases, and 16 bases lay in between. CDR3 amino acids: CASSLMVTRTTYEQYF. DNA for the CDR3: TGTGCCAGCAGCTTGATGGTGACAAGAACAACCTACGAGCAGTACTTC.

This chain links TRBV5-5 with TRBJ2-3; TRBD2 might be the D (6 bases). V dropped 6 bases and J dropped 4 bases, with 15 bases sitting between them. The CDR3 spans 14 residues. The V gene's germline CDR1 is SGHKS and CDR2 YYEKEE (reference sequence). This CDR3 reads CASTSPPSADTQYF. Here the CDR3 DNA reads TGTGCCAGCACCTCCCCCCCTAGCGCAGATACGCAGTATTTT. Using reference TRBV5-5 and TRBJ2-3 for the parts outside the CDR3, the full variable domain is DAGVTQSPTHLIKTRGQQVTLRCSPISGHKSVSWYQQVLGQGPQFIFQYYEKEERGRGNFPDRFSARQFPNYSSELNVNALLLGDSALYLCASTSPPSADTQYFGPGTRLTVL.

V and J are TRBV14 and TRBJ2-7; D uncertain. V lost 1 base and J lost 2, with 9 bases in between. Germline CDR1 SGHDN, CDR2 FVKESK. The length of the CDR3 is 14 residues. In nucleotides, the CDR3 is TGTGCCAGCAGCCAAGGGTTCGGAGCCTACGAGCAGTACTTC. Translating it yields CASSQGFGAYEQYF. The whole variable domain, filled in from reference TRBV14 and TRBJ2-7, reads EAGVTQFPSHSVIEKGQTVTLRCDPISGHDNLYWYRRVMGKEIKFLLHFVKESKQDESGMPNNRFLAERTGGTYSTLKVQPAELEDSGVYFCASSQGFGAYEQYFGPGTRLTVT.

The chain links TRBV28 to TRBJ2-7; 8 positions agree with TRBD2. The V segment lost 4 bases and the J segment 5 bases; nucleotides outside the gene matches: 10. CDR3 size: 15 residues. Looked up from germline, CDR1 is MDHEN and CDR2 is SYDVKM. The CDR3 is CASSSSRGGRDEQYF. CDR3 DNA sequence: TGTGCCAGCAGTTCTTCCCGGGGGGGTAGGGACGAGCAGTACTTC.

The rearrangement links TRBV5-6 to TRBJ2-3, with 12 bases fitting TRBD2. This CDR3 region has 16 residues. V lost 2 bases to trimming and J lost 2 bases; unmatched junction nucleotides: 3. Germline V lookup: CDR1 SGHDT, CDR2 YYEEEE. CDR3 in amino acids: CASSFTSGGLTDTQYF. CDR3 in DNA: TGTGCCAGCAGCTTTACTAGCGGGGGGCTCACAGATACGCAGTATTTT.

V is TRBV19 and J is TRBJ1-2, with D tentatively TRBD1 (5 bases). CDR3 size: 14 residues. V lost 4 bases and J 5 bases, leaving 14 bases between the germline ends. Germline lookup yields CDR1 LNHDA and CDR2 SQIVND (reference sequence). The CDR3 spells CASSRMGRSYGYTF. CDR3 bases: TGTGCCAGTAGTAGGATGGGACGGTCTTATGGCTACACCTTC.

The chain couples TRBV30 to TRBJ2-2, with 7 bases identical to TRBD1. V shed 3 bases and J 7 bases; nucleotides not matched to a gene: 5. In germline, CDR1 is GTSNPN, CDR2 SVGIG (reference sequence). The CDR3 has 13 residues. CDR3 nucleotide sequence: TGTGCCTGGAGCTCGACAGGGATCGGGGAGCTGTTTTTT. Its translation: CAWSSTGIGELFF. Looking up the rest from reference TRBV30 and TRBJ2-2 gives the full variable domain: SQTIHQWPATLVQPVGSPLSLECTVEGTSNPNLYWYRQAAGRGLQLLFYSVGIGQISSEVPQNLSASRPQDRQFILSSKKLLLSDSGFYLCAWSSTGIGELFFGEGSRLTVL.

This chain uses TRBV28 with TRBJ2-5; no clear D gene. This CDR3 is built from 13 residues. Germline loops: CDR1 MDHEN, CDR2 SYDVKM. The germline V and J ends were trimmed by 6 bases and 3 bases, with 11 bases remaining between them. The CDR3 is CASSQDGKETQYF. In DNA form, the CDR3 reads TGTGCCAGCAGCCAGGACGGTAAAGAGACCCAGTACTTC.

This chain connects TRBV5-1 to TRBJ2-7, with 7 bases fitting TRBD1. The CDR3 is made up of 15 amino acids. Germline V gives CDR1 SGHRS, CDR2 YFSETQ. Unmatched junction bases numbered 7, after V lost 4 bases and J lost 0 bases. CDR3 in DNA: TGCGCCAGCAGCGTCCGACAGGGAGCCTCCTACGAGCAGTACTTC. Its translation: CASSVRQGASYEQYF.

The CDR3 protein is CASSEALHVSYEQYF. CDR3 sequence (DNA): TGTGCCAGCAGTGAAGCGCTTCATGTCTCCTACGAGCAGTACTTC. The chain links TRBV6-1 to TRBJ2-7; D remains unclear. V lost 0 bases and J 0 bases, leaving 9 bases between the germline ends. CDR3 length equals 15 residues. The germline V gene encodes CDR1 MNHNS and CDR2 SASEGT.

The chain links TRBV6-5 to TRBJ2-1; D is unclear. The V gene's germline CDR1 is MNHEY and CDR2 SVGAGI. Trimming cost V 6 bases and J 0 bases, with 6 bases left between them. This CDR3 comprises 13 residues. CDR3 nucleotide sequence: TGTGCCAGCAGGAAGAGCTCCTACAATGAGCAGTTCTTC. Protein: CASRKSSYNEQFF.

This clone has a handful of counts. The chain is built from TRBV6-6 and TRBJ1-4; the D gene is possibly TRBD1 (6 bases). This CDR3 region has 14 residues. Germline values: CDR1 MNHNY, CDR2 SVGAGI (reference sequence). The V and J ends lost 6 bases and 8 bases respectively, with 16 bases between them. The CDR3 sequence is CASSYRERDEKLFF. The CDR3 nucleotides read TGTGCCAGCAGCTACAGGGAGAGAGACGAAAAACTGTTTTTT.

The chain combines TRBV10-3 with TRBJ2-5; either TRBD1 or TRBD2 may fit D (5 bases each). There are 11 residues in the CDR3. The ends were cut back, 8 bases at V and 3 bases at J, with 7 bases in the middle. Germline lookup yields CDR1 ENHRY and CDR2 SYGVKD. DNA for the CDR3: TGTGCCATCGGGACCGAAGAGACCCAGTACTTC. As protein: CAIGTEETQYF.